Included here is one TCR beta chain sequence, with context. Antigen: not known. The entry originates in a study of cytomegalovirus exposure and HLA in healthy donors. Overall study: Among over 350 genotyped donors, about 83% fell in the Caucasian-associated ancestry cluster. Study-wide results and limits: Reported performance of the classifier showed diagnosis of cytomegalovirus status with high specificity and sensitivity. Sequencing depth roughly uniform across donors was assumed in presence/absence analyses. At a 0.05 false discovery rate, a later analysis found 16,951 TCR beta sequences to be associated with HLA alleles.

CDR1 is MNHNS and CDR2 is SASEGT in the germline V gene. This CDR3 has 12 residues. After removal of 6 bases from V and 9 bases from J, the junction contained 2 bases not matched to a gene. Amplification used 60 Vbeta primers and 13 Jbeta primers. Measured with immunoSEQ multiplex PCR; TCRdb has only the in-frame clones, and not every one. The sample includes under 200,000 clones, approximately 77% of them seen just once. The TCR sequence derives from a female donor in good health and CMV-seronegative. V usage is TRBV6-1 and J usage is TRBJ1-6; 7 positions agree with TRBD1. The source material was PBMCs. The CDR3 bases are TGTGCCAGCAGCGACAGGGTTTCACCCCTCCACTTT. It codes for CASSDRVSPLHF.